Described below is a single T cell receptor beta chain sequence and its context. Its specificity is not known. Libraries were prepared by immunoSEQ multiplex PCR; TCRdb keeps only in-frame clonotypes and omits some of them. In the table there are over a million clones, 95% to 97% of which are singletons. The data stem from a study of shared clonotypes between healthy human individuals. Regarding the study as a whole: Generation probability values for non-shared clonotypes were lower than those for clonotypes shared by all four donors.

The germline CDR1 and CDR2 sequences are SNHLY and FYNNEI. This CDR3 is built from 17 residues. Unmatched junction bases numbered 8, after V lost 6 bases and J lost 2 bases. Recent vaccinations or acute infections were absent in the healthy HIV-negative adult donors. Sequencing was carried out using naive CD4+ T cells sorted from blood. As to subset: CD45RA+ positively selected. The chain is built from TRBV2 and TRBJ2-3, with 13 bases that match TRBD2. The TCR originated in a man aged 25-45 years in good health. For the CDR3, the DNA is TGTGCCAGCAGCGCGCCGGGACTAGCGGGGCCCACAGATACGCAGTATTTT. It translates to CASSAPGLAGPTDTQYF.